These 14 T cell receptor beta chains share one sample of origin, sequenced in a study of graft-versus-host responses after intestinal transplantation. Repertoires were generated with immunoSEQ multiplex PCR, while TCRdb's copy carries only in-frame clones and drops some. This sample has 90,000 to 130,000 clones, with around 93% found just once. These receptors' targets are unknown. The sample consisted of unstimulated CD8+ T cells sorted from spleen or lymph node cells, taken before intestinal transplant. The receptor source for this set is a human donor who received an intestinal transplant.

The chain uses TRBV19 and TRBJ1-6, with 11 bases lining up with TRBD1. With V trimmed by 8 bases and J by 9 bases, 9 bases remained unmatched. The CDR3 runs 15 residues. Germline V gene sequence: CDR1 LNHDA, CDR2 SQIVND (reference sequence). The CDR3: CASAAGQGVGSPLHF. The DNA for the CDR3 is TGTGCCAGTGCGGCGGGACAGGGGGTTGGTTCACCCCTCCACTTT.

DNA for the CDR3: TGTGCCAGCAGGGATGCGGGCTACGAGCAGTACTTC. This encodes CASRDAGYEQYF. The chain joins TRBV6-1 to TRBJ2-7; perhaps TRBD2 as D (5 bases). V lost 6 bases to trimming and J lost 3 bases, with 9 bases between them. The CDR3 contains 12 residues. In germline, CDR1 is MNHNS, CDR2 SASEGT.

J is TRBJ2-2 and V is TRBV9, with D unclear. V was cut by 6 bases and J by 3 bases, with 6 bases left in between. Germline V gives CDR1 SGDLS, CDR2 YYNGEE. This CDR3 comprises 12 residues. CDR3 region: CASTSDTGELFF. The CDR3, as DNA: TGTGCCAGCACCTCGGACACCGGGGAGCTGTTTTTT.

CDR3 in amino acids: CAWHEGQGLAFF. The CDR3 DNA reads as TGTGCCTGGCATGAGGGACAGGGGCTGGCTTTCTTT. This chain connects TRBV30 to TRBJ1-1; TRBD1 matches 10 bases. J lost 11 bases, V lost 5 bases, and 8 bases had no gene match. This CDR3 contains 12 residues. The V gene's germline CDR1 is GTSNPN and CDR2 SVGIG (reference sequence).

Only a few counts were recorded for this clone. The CDR3 DNA sequence: TGTGCCAGCAGGGTAACTAGCGGGAGGTATCCCTCCTACAATGAGCAGTTCTTC. It encodes CASRVTSGRYPSYNEQFF. The J gene is TRBJ2-1, the V gene TRBV6-4, with TRBD2 matching 12 bases. Germline CDR1 and CDR2: MRHNA and SNTAGT. V trimming: 6 bases; J trimming: 0 bases; junction bases outside the gene matches: 9. This CDR3 spans 18 amino acids.

V is TRBV4-2 and J is TRBJ2-5; maybe TRBD2 (6 bases). Per germline, CDR1 LGHNA and CDR2 YNFKEQ. CDR3 size: 15 residues. V was shortened by 4 bases and J by 5 bases, with 17 bases between the two germline ends. The CDR3 bases are TGTGCCAGCAGCCCAGGCCTTGGGGGGAGTGAGACCCAGTACTTC. This gives the protein CASSPGLGGSETQYF.

The chain combines TRBV19 with TRBJ1-1; D is ambiguous. Germline CDR1 LNHDA, CDR2 SQIVND (reference sequence). This CDR3 spans 12 amino acids. Trimming shortened V by 8 bases and J by 3 bases, and 10 bases separated the two germline ends. The CDR3 DNA reads as TGTGCCAGTTTTTATGGCTACACTGAAGCTTTCTTT. It specifies CASFYGYTEAFF.

The chain has TRBV28 and TRBJ2-1; 8 bases agree with TRBD2. CDR1 is MDHEN, CDR2 SYDVKM, per germline. This CDR3 is 13 amino acids long. J gave up 8 bases and V 5 bases, and 5 bases lay outside the gene matches. As DNA, the CDR3 is TGTGCCAGCAGTCCAAGCGGGAGAGATGAGCAGTTCTTC. Amino acid sequence: CASSPSGRDEQFF.

The rearrangement links TRBV19 to TRBJ2-7; 10 nucleotides agree with TRBD2. This CDR3 is 15 amino acids long. From germline, CDR1 is LNHDA and CDR2 SQIVND (reference sequence). V was clipped by 5 bases and J by 2 bases; unmatched bases: 6. The CDR3 DNA sequence: TGTGCCAGTAGTCATACTAGCGGGGTGGCCTACGAGCAGTACTTC. Translated: CASSHTSGVAYEQYF.

The genes are TRBV11-3 and TRBJ2-3, with D unresolved. Trimming took off 0 bases at V and 0 bases at J, with 1 base between the two ends. Per the germline V gene, CDR1 is SGHNT and CDR2 is YENEEA. The CDR3 length is 13 residues. The CDR3 spells CASSLESTDTQYF. In nucleotides, the CDR3 is TGTGCCAGCAGCTTAGAGAGCACAGATACGCAGTATTTT.

This sequence joins TRBV6-6 and TRBJ1-5, with D uncertain. Germline CDR1 MNHNY, CDR2 SVGAGI (reference sequence). The CDR3 length is 12 residues. Between the trimmed V and J ends, which lost 3 bases and 7 bases, there was a span of 7 bases. DNA for the CDR3: TGTGCCAGCAGTTATGGGTCGCAGCCCCAGCATTTT. Translation gives CASSYGSQPQHF.

V and J are TRBV2 and TRBJ2-7; tentatively, D is TRBD1 or TRBD2 (5 bases each). Trimming left V 6 bases short and J 3 bases short, with 12 bases between. The length of the CDR3 is 13 residues. Germline V gives CDR1 SNHLY, CDR2 FYNNEI. CDR3 loop: CASSTRDHYEQYF. DNA of the CDR3: TGTGCCAGCAGCACGAGGGACCACTACGAGCAGTACTTC.

The CDR3 coding sequence is TGTGCCAGCAGCTTAGAGGCCAGCTACGAGCAGTACTTC. It encodes CASSLEASYEQYF. This chain uses TRBV11-2 with TRBJ2-7; no reliable D call. The germline CDR1 and CDR2 sequences are SGHAT and FQNNGV. CDR3 length: 13 amino acids. With 0 bases removed from V and 3 bases from J, the gap between germline ends came to 6 bases. The entire variable domain, with the rest obtained from reference TRBV11-2 and TRBJ2-7, is as follows: EAGVAQSPRYKIIEKRQSVAFWCNPISGHATLYWYQQILGQGPKLLIQFQNNGVVDDSQLPKDRFSAERLKGVDSTLKIQPAKLEDSAVYLCASSLEASYEQYFGPGTRLTVT.

The chain combines TRBV25-1 with TRBJ2-1, with D possibly being TRBD2 (5 bases). V was shortened by 4 bases and J by 10 bases, with 5 bases between the two germline ends. The CDR3 is 10 residues long. The germline gives CDR1 MGHDK, CDR2 SYGVNS. The CDR3 nucleotides read TGTGCCAGCAGTGCGGGGGAGCAGTTCTTC. Protein sequence: CASSAGEQFF.